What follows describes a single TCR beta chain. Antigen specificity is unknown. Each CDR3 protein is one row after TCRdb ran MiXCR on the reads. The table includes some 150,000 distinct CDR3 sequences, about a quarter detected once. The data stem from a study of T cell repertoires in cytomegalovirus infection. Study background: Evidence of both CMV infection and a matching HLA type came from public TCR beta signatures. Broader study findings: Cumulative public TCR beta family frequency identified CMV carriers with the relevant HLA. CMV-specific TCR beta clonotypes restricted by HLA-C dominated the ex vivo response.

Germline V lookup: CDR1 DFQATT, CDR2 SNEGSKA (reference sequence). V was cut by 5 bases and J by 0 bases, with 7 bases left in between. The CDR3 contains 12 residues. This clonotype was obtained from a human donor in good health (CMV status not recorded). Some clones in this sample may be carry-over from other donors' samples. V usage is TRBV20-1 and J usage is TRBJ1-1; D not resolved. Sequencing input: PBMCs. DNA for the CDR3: TGCAGTGCTCCCACCATGAACACTGAAGCTTTCTTT. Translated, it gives CSAPTMNTEAFF.